This T cell receptor (beta chain) was captured by sequencing in a study of shared clonotypes between healthy human individuals (dated by TCRdb to 2018 to 2021). For the study in its entirety: The cohort comprised a couple of women and a few men aged 18 to 49 years. The study deeply sequenced blood TCR repertoires of about 5 healthy adults to estimate repertoire size and the extent of clonotype sharing between individuals. For each donor, CD4 naive and CD4 memory were each given three plates, CD8 naive was given two plates, and CD8 memory was given one plate. To increase sequencing depth and limit assay-specific biases, TCR repertoire library preparation and sequencing were carried out by different laboratories using diverse techniques. Per donor, leukapheresis produced somewhere between about 0.9 and 10 billion PBMCs. Paper-wide results and their limitations: Clonotypes shared by all four sorted-subset donors showed higher generation probabilities than non-shared clonotypes. Incomplete sequencing was indicated by rarefaction of sorted-subset datasets, despite the large sequencing depth. When four donors were compared, the shared fraction of clonotypes was about 5% for naive CD4, around 3.6% for naive CD8, 2% to 2.5% for memory CD4, and less than 0.45% for memory CD8. Because the study included a small number of donors, the genetic and exposure-history diversity represented was limited. Sampling was restricted to blood, and TCR repertoires in tissues likely differ from the TCR repertoires found in blood. Naive subsets generally had larger estimated clonotype richness than memory subsets did. Pairwise subsampling led to the expectation that sequencing depth would affect the degree of clonotype sharing among donors.

The CDR1 and CDR2 encoded by the germline V gene are MDHEN and SYDVKM. V is pruned by 2 bases and J by 8 bases, leaving 21 bases of the junction without a gene match. Reading from cysteine to phenylalanine, the CDR3 counts 21 amino acids. The only DNA kept is the CDR3, 63 bases in frame from the first base. TCR CDR3 regions were amplified from genomic DNA by multiplex PCR using the deep immunoSEQ assay. For each cell subset, the extracted genomic DNA was distributed evenly across all wells of several immunoSEQ 96-well plates, and each plate served as one replicate. For sorted subsets, each replicate PCR was loaded with approximately 200 ng genomic DNA, equivalent to 30,000 or so T cell genomes. The purified libraries were quantified using a Qubit 3.0 fluorometer, sized with a Bioanalyzer 2100, and then quantified again using the KAPA Library Quantification kit. Every immunoSEQ 96-well plate was sequenced on a dedicated single-read 150-cycle Illumina NextSeq 550 flow cell. The authors' analysis ran thus. Because the immunoSEQ output held only junctional sequences and lacked quality scores, the filtering could not match the filtering applied to full-length reads. Sequences were annotated with PyIR, a Python wrapper for IgBLAST v1.9, and V/J genes and CDR3 were assigned using IMGT germline references. Reads were filtered out if the reads had weak V/J assignments (E-value above 1e-6), no CDR3, stop codons, out-of-frame junctions, or ambiguous translated residues. V3J clonotypes were defined as sequences sharing an identical inferred V gene, J gene, and CDR3 amino acid sequence. The percentage overlap between two repertoires was calculated by dividing the number of shared unique clonotypes by the size of the smaller repertoire. Richness of each repertoire was evaluated using RTK rarefaction, the Chao1 estimator, and Recon v2.1 estimates of unobserved clonotypes. OLGA was used to compute generation probabilities for all TCRbeta clonotypes that the gDNA method yielded from a handful of donors. TCRdb obtained this table from immuneACCESS and retained in-frame rearrangements with V and J assigned. These tables miss some clones; where compared with another copy, unresolved V genes account for less than half of the shortfall, and the remainder is unexplained. D and trimming were read from the DNA, whereas the V and J calls and clone size are those reported in that table. This sample comprises a few hundred thousand clones, 65% to 70% of them detected only once. The top ten clonotypes cover around 10% of the sample.

Healthy HIV-negative adults with no recently reported acute infections or vaccinations were included as donors. All donors were Caucasian adults living in Nashville, Tennessee, USA. Magnetic negative selection was used to enrich CD4+ T cells, after which naive cells were positively selected on CD45RA and the negative fraction became the memory subset. After blood collection by leukapheresis, PBMCs were isolated using Ficoll-Histopaque density gradient centrifugation and then cryopreserved in the vapor phase of liquid nitrogen. Purity and quantity of every magnetically sorted T cell population were checked by analytical flow cytometry. From each sorted fraction, genomic DNA was isolated and quantified by UV absorbance on a Nanodrop 2000c. Worth noting for this clone: What antigen it recognizes has not been identified. There are no base qualities to consult, and no much larger clone falls within one base.

Sequencing input: memory CD4+ T cells sorted from blood. Sample cell subset or site, as interpreted from the label and publication: CD45RA-negative fraction. The chain is made from TRBV28 and TRBJ2-1, with 13 bases matching TRBD2. The receptor comes from a man aged 25 to 40 in good health. The CDR3 corresponds to CASSLGRGTSGIFGLDYEQFF. The DNA sequence is TGTGCCAGCAGTTTAGGGAGGGGGACTAGCGGGATATTTGGCTTAGACTATGAGCAGTTCTTC.